What follows are 23 T cell receptor beta chains derived from one specimen sequenced in a study of T cell responses to AZD1222 COVID-19 vaccine. Generated by immunoSEQ multiplex PCR, the TCRdb table keeps only in-frame clones and is missing some. The repertoire has some 63,000 clones, about 88% of them found once; the top ten carry approximately 6.1%. The material sequenced was peripheral blood, taken 28 days after the second AZD1222 dose. The receptor set was obtained from an adult who received the AZD1222 COVID-19 vaccine.

The V and J genes are TRBV7-9 and TRBJ1-3, with 7 bases lining up with TRBD1. V lost 2 bases to trimming and J lost 0 bases; unmatched junction nucleotides: 1. The CDR3 runs 15 residues. Germline V gene lookup returns CDR1 SEHNR and CDR2 FQNEAQ (reference sequence). CDR3 bases: TGTGCCAGCAGCTTAAGGGGGCTCTCTGGAAACACCATATATTTT. The encoded protein is CASSLRGLSGNTIYF. The entire variable domain, with the rest obtained from reference TRBV7-9 and TRBJ1-3, is as follows: DTGVSQNPRHKITKRGQNVTFRCDPISEHNRLYWYRQTLGQGPEFLTYFQNEAQLEKSRLLSDRFSAERPKGSFSTLEIQRTEQGDSAMYLCASSLRGLSGNTIYFGEGSWLTVV.

The chain has TRBV3-1 (or the pseudogene TRBV3-2) and TRBJ2-7; TRBD1 agrees at 9 bases. Looked up from germline, CDR1 is LGHDT and CDR2 is YNNKEL (reference sequence). The CDR3 has 15 amino acids. The V segment lost 3 bases and the J segment 6 bases; nucleotides outside the gene matches: 9. The CDR3 DNA follows: TGTGCCAGCAGCCAGAGGGGGACAGGGATCGGCGAGCAGTACTTC. Translation gives CASSQRGTGIGEQYF.

The chain is built from TRBV2 and TRBJ1-6; 7 nucleotides match TRBD1. The CDR3 contains 16 residues. With V trimmed by 4 bases and J by 2 bases, 5 bases remained unmatched. Per germline, CDR1 SNHLY and CDR2 FYNNEI. The DNA of the CDR3 is TGTGCCAGCAGTGGACAGGGTGGGACCTATAATTCACCCCTCCACTTT. This gives the protein CASSGQGGTYNSPLHF.

This chain connects TRBV7-8 to TRBJ2-3, with a tentative D call TRBD1 (5 bases). The germline gives CDR1 SGHVS, CDR2 FQNEAQ. The CDR3 has 15 residues. With 0 bases removed from V and 1 base from J, the gap between germline ends came to 8 bases. DNA of the CDR3: TGTGCCAGCAGCTTAGCTAGGGGTGGCACAGATACGCAGTATTTT. This translates into CASSLARGGTDTQYF.

The gene calls are TRBV5-1 and TRBJ2-7, with 14 bases that match TRBD2. Germline CDR1 is SGHRS and CDR2 is YFSETQ. The junction had 5 bases not matched to a gene; V was cut back by 3 bases and J by 3 bases. This CDR3 is built from 16 residues. CDR3 protein: CASSSGLAGEVYEQYF. In nucleotides, the CDR3 is TGCGCCAGCAGCTCGGGACTAGCGGGAGAAGTCTACGAGCAGTACTTC. The full variable domain, with the rest looked up from reference TRBV5-1 and TRBJ2-7, is KAGVTQTPRYLIKTRGQQVTLSCSPISGHRSVSWYQQTPGQGLQFLFEYFSETQRNKGNFPGRFSGRQFSNSRSEMNVSTLELGDSALYLCASSSGLAGEVYEQYFGPGTRLTVT.

The genes are TRBV30 and TRBJ1-3; the D gene is possibly TRBD1 (5 bases). CDR3 length: 16 amino acids. Germline-derived CDR1 and CDR2 are GTSNPN and SVGIG (reference sequence). V was pared by 4 bases and J by 5 bases, with 21 bases between. The CDR3 sequence is CAWNAGTVALRNTIYF. The CDR3 DNA sequence: TGTGCCTGGAATGCGGGGACCGTTGCTCTGAGAAACACCATATATTTT.

V is TRBV19 and J is TRBJ2-3, with 10 bases matching TRBD1. With V trimmed by 6 bases and J by 4 bases, 7 bases remained unmatched. The CDR3 has 15 residues. CDR1 is LNHDA, CDR2 SQIVND, per germline (reference sequence). This CDR3 is CASSLPGQGSDTQYF. The CDR3 DNA sequence: TGTGCCAGTAGCCTACCGGGACAGGGGTCAGATACGCAGTATTTT.

The rearrangement joins TRBV5-1 to TRBJ2-3; D not resolved. This CDR3 region has 15 residues. V lost 2 bases to trimming and J lost 0 bases, with 10 bases between them. Germline assignment: CDR1 SGHRS and CDR2 YFSETQ. This CDR3 reads CASSFSLTSTDTQYF. The CDR3 DNA follows: TGCGCCAGCAGCTTTTCCCTTACTAGCACAGATACGCAGTATTTT.

The chain uses TRBV6-5 and TRBJ2-5; 7 bases match TRBD1. The V gene end was trimmed by 11 bases and the J gene end by 5 bases; junction bases not matched to a gene: 11. CDR1 and CDR2 (germline): MNHEY, SVGAGI. CDR3 size: 13 residues. The chain's CDR3 is CAVRQGWDETQYF. The CDR3 DNA is TGTGCCGTAAGACAGGGCTGGGACGAGACCCAGTACTTC.

This chain links TRBV3-1 (or the pseudogene TRBV3-2) with TRBJ2-1; 8 bases are a match to TRBD1. In germline, CDR1 is LGHDT, CDR2 YNNKEL (reference sequence). Trimming at V came to 2 bases and at J to 6 bases, leaving 6 bases not matched to a gene. The CDR3 covers 15 residues. The CDR3 protein is CASSQYKDRVNEQFF. CDR3 DNA sequence: TGTGCCAGCAGCCAATATAAGGACAGGGTCAATGAGCAGTTCTTC.

The chain couples TRBV19 to TRBJ1-2, with a tentative D call TRBD1 (6 bases). The germline gives CDR1 LNHDA, CDR2 SQIVND (reference sequence). V was trimmed by 5 bases and J by 5 bases, leaving 18 bases between them. The CDR3 has 15 residues. CDR3 bases: TGTGCCAGTAGTCCAACTCCCCGGGACAAATATGGCTACACCTTC. Protein product: CASSPTPRDKYGYTF.

The sample holds a few counts of this clone. The chain uses TRBV12-5 and TRBJ1-2; tentative D call: TRBD1 (6 bases). V dropped 1 base and J dropped 0 bases, with 21 bases sitting between them. This CDR3 is built from 19 residues. Germline assignment: CDR1 LGHNT and CDR2 FRNRAP. The DNA of the CDR3 is TGTGCTAGTGGTTTGGCAGCCAGGGGCTTAGAGTTAGCTAACTATGGCTACACCTTC. Its translation: CASGLAARGLELANYGYTF.

This sequence joins TRBV30 and TRBJ2-4; D might be TRBD1 (5 bases). Germline CDR1 reads GTSNPN; CDR2 reads SVGIG (reference sequence). V was cut by 5 bases and J by 1 base, with 12 bases left in between. This CDR3 has 14 residues. CDR3 nucleotide sequence: TGTGCCTGGGGGGCTCCCGGGGCCAAAAACATTCAGTACTTC. Its translation: CAWGAPGAKNIQYF.

The chain combines TRBV19 with TRBJ2-1; D remains ambiguous. Germline V lookup: CDR1 LNHDA, CDR2 SQIVND (reference sequence). The CDR3 sequence is 16 residues long. Trimming took off 0 bases at V and 5 bases at J, with 14 bases between the two ends. The DNA for the CDR3 is TGTGCCAGTAGTATAGATGGCTCCCGCCCTAACAATGAGCAGTTCTTC. Its protein is CASSIDGSRPNNEQFF. Looking up the rest from reference TRBV19 and TRBJ2-1 gives the full variable domain: DGGITQSPKYLFRKEGQNVTLSCEQNLNHDAMYWYRQDPGQGLRLIYYSQIVNDFQKGDIAEGYSVSREKKESFPLTVTSAQKNPTAFYLCASSIDGSRPNNEQFFGPGTRLTVL.

This chain connects TRBV5-6 to TRBJ2-5; D ambiguous. The CDR3 runs to 16 residues. The germline V and J ends were trimmed by 5 bases and 1 base, with 18 bases remaining between them. CDR1 and CDR2 (germline): SGHDT, YYEEEE. CDR3 DNA: TGTGCCAGCAGTCTGTCTGTAAGAACCTTCCAAGAGACCCAGTACTTC. It encodes CASSLSVRTFQETQYF. Filled out from reference TRBV5-6 and TRBJ2-5, the complete variable domain reads DAGVTQSPTHLIKTRGQQVTLRCSPKSGHDTVSWYQQALGQGPQFIFQYYEEEERQRGNFPDRFSGHQFPNYSSELNVNALLLGDSALYLCASSLSVRTFQETQYFGPGTRLLVL.

This sequence joins TRBV6-4 and TRBJ1-2; perhaps TRBD1 as D (6 bases). CDR1 is MRHNA and CDR2 is SNTAGT in the germline V gene. CDR3 length: 13 amino acids. V shed 3 bases and J shed 8 bases, with 13 bases lying between them. The CDR3 here is CASSDSRRGGYTF. The CDR3, as DNA: TGTGCCAGCAGTGATAGTCGCAGGGGCGGCTACACCTTC.

The V and J genes are TRBV29-1 and TRBJ2-3; unclear D gene. The CDR3 contains 13 residues. V was cut by 1 base and J by 6 bases, with 11 bases left in between. Germline assignment: CDR1 SQVTM and CDR2 ANQGSEA. CDR3 sequence: CSVEGSELDTQYF. CDR3 DNA sequence: TGCAGCGTTGAAGGGAGCGAACTGGATACGCAGTATTTT.

The rearrangement uses TRBV3-1 (or the pseudogene TRBV3-2) and TRBJ2-3; 7 positions agree with TRBD1. Per the germline V gene, CDR1 is LGHDT and CDR2 is YNNKEL (reference sequence). This CDR3 spans 15 amino acids. J gave up 2 bases and V 4 bases, and 6 bases lay outside the gene matches. The CDR3 region has the DNA TGTGCCAGCAGCCCCCGACAGGGTAACACAGATACGCAGTATTTT. Its protein is CASSPRQGNTDTQYF.

The CDR3 nucleotides are TGTGCCAGTAGTATTCAAAGCACAGATACGCAGTATTTT. Translated, it gives CASSIQSTDTQYF. The V call is TRBV19, the J call TRBJ2-3; D gene uncertain. Germline assignment: CDR1 LNHDA and CDR2 SQIVND (reference sequence). This CDR3 region has 13 residues. The germline V and J ends were trimmed by 3 bases and 0 bases, with 4 bases remaining between them.

The V and J genes are TRBV5-1 and TRBJ1-4; 7 bases line up with TRBD1. Germline CDR1 and CDR2: SGHRS and YFSETQ. The V and J ends lost 4 bases and 0 bases, in that order; junction bases with no gene match: 6. The CDR3 contains 16 residues. As DNA, the CDR3 is TGCGCCAGCAGCGCCTGGGACAGATCAACTAATGAAAAACTGTTTTTT. Protein sequence: CASSAWDRSTNEKLFF.

The chain couples TRBV7-9 to TRBJ2-2; 9 bases fit TRBD1. With 6 bases clipped from V and 6 bases from J, the junction kept 11 bases outside the gene matches. This CDR3 region has 16 residues. Per germline, CDR1 SEHNR and CDR2 FQNEAQ (reference sequence). This chain's CDR3 is CASRPPGQGSSGELFF. The DNA of the CDR3 is TGTGCCAGCAGACCTCCGGGACAGGGTTCTTCCGGGGAGCTGTTTTTT.

The CDR3 bases are TGTGCCAGCTCGGGACAGCCTTCCTACAATGAGCAGTTCTTC. Its protein is CASSGQPSYNEQFF. The chain carries TRBV28 and TRBJ2-1, with 7 bases lining up with TRBD1. Germline loops: CDR1 MDHEN, CDR2 SYDVKM. The CDR3 length is 14 residues. The trim removed 8 bases at V and 1 base at J, leaving 5 bases unmatched.

The genes are TRBV10-3 and TRBJ1-2, with 7 bases that match TRBD1. Trimming at V came to 6 bases and at J to 4 bases, leaving 5 bases not matched to a gene. Looked up from germline, CDR1 is ENHRY and CDR2 is SYGVKD. This CDR3 is 13 amino acids long. CDR3 bases: TGTGCCATCAGCTCTGACAGGGTCTATGGCTACACCTTC. Its protein is CAISSDRVYGYTF.